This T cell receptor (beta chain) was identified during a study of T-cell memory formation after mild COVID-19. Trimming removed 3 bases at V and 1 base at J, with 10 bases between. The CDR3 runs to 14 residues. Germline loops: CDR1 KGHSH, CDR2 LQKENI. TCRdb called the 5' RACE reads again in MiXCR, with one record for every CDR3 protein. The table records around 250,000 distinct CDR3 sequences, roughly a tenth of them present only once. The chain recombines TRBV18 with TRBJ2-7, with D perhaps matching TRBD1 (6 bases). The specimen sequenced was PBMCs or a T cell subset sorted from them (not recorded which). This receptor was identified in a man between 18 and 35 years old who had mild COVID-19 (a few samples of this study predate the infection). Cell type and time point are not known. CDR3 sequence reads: CASSPGTQSYEQYF. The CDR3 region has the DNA TGTGCCAGCTCACCGGGGACACAGTCCTACGAGCAGTACTTC.